A selection of T cell receptor beta chains follows, all from one sample in a study of blood T cells in healthy people across ages. From the 5' RACE reads, TCRdb called clonotypes with MiXCR, one entry per CDR3 protein. The repertoire holds 780,000 or so distinct CDR3 sequences, more than 55% seen once, with roughly 24% in the top ten. The sequencing sample was made of blood. The origin of the receptors is a man aged 35-49 years in good health. CDR3s leave out the opening cysteine and the closing phenylalanine or tryptophan.

TRBJ2-7	TRBV10-3	ASGEGAFDEQY
TRBJ2-1	TRBV7-2	ASGPERGLEFGQF
TRBJ2-7	TRBV5-1	ASSLYGGGPYEQY
TRBJ2-5	TRBV6-1	ASRENWLAERQETQY
TRBJ2-5	TRBV10-3	AFRDVETQY
TRBJ1-4	TRBV4-1	ASSQEKTGGTGEKLF
TRBJ1-1	TRBV20-1	SASSWVEDTEAF
TRBJ1-1	TRBV2	ASSVSTKNTEAF
TRBJ2-5	TRBV12-3/TRBV12-4	ASSLVAKETQY
TRBJ1-2	TRBV12-3/TRBV12-4	ASSPRQGRYGYT
TRBJ2-7	TRBV10-3	AISAEYNYEQY
TRBJ2-1	TRBV5-1	ASSPGVARNEQF
TRBJ2-3	TRBV6-1	ASSEIGTDTQY
TRBJ2-3	TRBV13	ASGLASSSTDTQY
TRBJ1-1	TRBV12-3/TRBV12-4	ASSPALWNTEAF
TRBJ1-1	TRBV29-1	SVRYEKVGKTEAF
TRBJ2-7	TRBV5-1	ASSLTLDRSYEQY
TRBJ2-7	TRBV4-2	ASSRYSGREAYNEQY
TRBJ2-1	TRBV29-1	SVLSSGITYNEQF
TRBJ2-1	TRBV27	ASSITSEIYNEQF
TRBJ2-5	TRBV7-9	ASSSAWEGARETQY
TRBJ1-4	TRBV7-9	ASSPGGPSNEKLF
TRBJ2-3	TRBV11-3	ASSESRGSTDTQY
TRBJ2-1	TRBV7-8	ASSLALREDRYYNEQF
TRBJ2-2	TRBV5-1	ASSLGDYTGELF
TRBJ1-2	TRBV5-1	ASSPGGGNLDYGYT
TRBJ2-2	TRBV20-1	SAKGSGGVITGELF
TRBJ1-2	TRBV28	ASSRAGTGDWGYT
TRBJ2-3	TRBV20-1	SARDLGSASSTDTQY
TRBJ2-6	TRBV28	ASRMTGASSGANVLT
TRBJ2-3	TRBV4-2	ASSQATDKGTDTQY
TRBJ2-3	TRBV20-1	SARGPPSGREERADTQY
TRBJ2-1	TRBV27	ASRLRRNRSYNEQF
TRBJ1-4	TRBV7-9	ASSTSTGVGEKLF
TRBJ1-2	TRBV7-2	ASSLAQGVSYGYT
TRBJ2-7	TRBV9	ASSPVGGGAGTYEQY
.	TRBV20-1	SARLPGLSETQY
TRBJ2-1	TRBV3-1	ASSHIPDPGEKDEQF
TRBJ2-5	TRBV7-2	ASSLAQTPETQY
TRBJ1-5	TRBV4-3	ASSQFGGQPQH